What follows are 11 T cell receptor beta chains derived from one specimen sequenced in a study of cytomegalovirus exposure and HLA in healthy donors. PCR involved 60 Vbeta and 13 Jbeta primers. Clones were sequenced by immunoSEQ multiplex PCR, and TCRdb holds only the in-frame ones, with some missing. Here the sample spans 180,000 or so clones, around four fifths being singletons. Sample: PBMCs. These receptors originate from a woman between 50 and 59 years old in good health and CMV-seropositive.

This clone came up a few times. The chain uses TRBV5-1 and TRBJ2-3; D unresolved. Per the germline V gene, CDR1 is SGHRS and CDR2 is YFSETQ. V shed 2 bases and J shed 1 base, with 14 bases lying between them. This CDR3 spans 16 amino acids. CDR3 protein: CASSFGSNLGTDTQYF. The CDR3 region has the DNA TGCGCCAGCAGCTTCGGGTCAAATCTGGGCACAGATACGCAGTATTTT.

About this clone itself: A junction end diverges from the germline sequence, so it may reflect a read error. This chain connects TRBV7-9 to TRBJ1-2; D gene unclear. The CDR3 is 16 amino acids. Germline V gives CDR1 SEHNR, CDR2 FQNEAQ (reference sequence). For the CDR3, the DNA is TGTTCCAGCAGCTTCGCCGGGTCACGAACTAACTATGGCTACACCTTC. This codes for CSSSFAGSRTNYGYTF.

This clone was seen more than once but under ten times. The chain joins TRBV4-3 to TRBJ1-3; D is perhaps TRBD1 (5 bases). The germline V gene encodes CDR1 LGHNA and CDR2 YSLEER. V lost 5 bases to trimming and J lost 7 bases, with 9 bases between them. The CDR3 covers 12 residues. The CDR3 DNA sequence: TGCGCCAGCAGCGGGGGAGGGAACACCATATATTTT. It specifies CASSGGGNTIYF.

This sequence joins TRBV10-3 and TRBJ2-1; 8 bases match TRBD2. The junction had 14 bases not matched to a gene; V was cut back by 11 bases and J by 8 bases. Germline CDR1 and CDR2: ENHRY and SYGVKD. The CDR3 is made up of 14 amino acids. The CDR3 region has the DNA TGTGCCGGGGGGGGTGCGGGGGGTTACGATGAGCAGTTCTTC. As protein: CAGGGAGGYDEQFF.

The V and J genes are TRBV6-5 and TRBJ2-3; 7 bases agree with TRBD2. This CDR3 spans 16 amino acids. The V and J ends lost 0 bases and 0 bases, in that order; junction bases with no gene match: 3. Germline V gene lookup returns CDR1 MNHEY and CDR2 SVGAGI. The CDR3 reads CASSYSSGGSTDTQYF. CDR3 nucleotide sequence: TGTGCCAGCAGTTACTCGTCCGGGGGGAGCACAGATACGCAGTATTTT.

The genes are TRBV28 and TRBJ1-2; no clear D gene. Per the germline V gene, CDR1 is MDHEN and CDR2 is SYDVKM. V was cut by 6 bases and J by 0 bases, with 8 bases left in between. The CDR3 extends over 13 amino acids. Here the CDR3 DNA reads TGTGCCAGCAGGGGAGAGTCTAACTATGGCTACACCTTC. Amino acids: CASRGESNYGYTF.

This clone was detected a few times. The chain uses TRBV30 and TRBJ2-1, with 7 positions matching TRBD2. Trimming removed 0 bases from V and 0 bases from J; junction bases left unmatched: 8. This CDR3 has 17 amino acids. From germline, CDR1 is GTSNPN and CDR2 SVGIG (reference sequence). The chain's CDR3 is CAWSVLPGLDSYNEQFF. CDR3 bases: TGTGCCTGGAGTGTACTGCCCGGACTAGACTCCTACAATGAGCAGTTCTTC.

This chain uses TRBV6-4 with TRBJ1-1; unclear D gene. Germline V gene data show CDR1 as MRHNA and CDR2 as SNTAGT. The CDR3 has 14 residues. The V end was cut by 6 bases, the J end by 1 base, with 12 bases between. CDR3 in amino acids: CASSRSGGNTEAFF. The CDR3, as DNA: TGTGCCAGCAGCCGTTCAGGAGGGAACACTGAAGCTTTCTTT.

The chain has TRBV10-3 and TRBJ1-4; D gene unclear. Germline values: CDR1 ENHRY, CDR2 SYGVKD. The V end was cut by 0 bases, the J end by 0 bases, with 8 bases between. The CDR3 length is 16 residues. CDR3 sequence reads: CAISESMGSTNEKLFF. CDR3 bases: TGTGCCATCAGTGAGTCGATGGGCTCAACTAATGAAAAACTGTTTTTT.

The V gene is TRBV4-1, the J gene TRBJ2-1, with TRBD1 matching 7 bases. Per the germline V gene, CDR1 is MGHRA and CDR2 is YSYEKL. The CDR3 runs 17 residues. The trim removed 0 bases at V and 5 bases at J, leaving 10 bases unmatched. The CDR3 reads CASSQDSSGQPNNEQFF. Written as DNA, the CDR3 is TGCGCCAGCAGCCAAGATTCGTCGGGACAGCCCAACAATGAGCAGTTCTTC.

This chain connects TRBV28 to TRBJ1-1; D may be TRBD1 (6 bases). This CDR3 is built from 12 residues. CDR1 and CDR2 (germline): MDHEN, SYDVKM. V was trimmed by 4 bases and J by 11 bases, leaving 14 bases between them. CDR3 in amino acids: CASSSPGAWAFF. CDR3 in DNA: TGTGCCAGCAGTTCCCCAGGGGCGTGGGCTTTCTTT.